Detailed here is one TCR beta chain. What it recognizes is unknown. The CDR3 loop spans 16 amino acids. The source of the sample is a study of blood T cells in healthy people across ages. Whole-study findings and limits: The study found more naive CD4+ cells and higher diversity in long-lived than aged donors.

Individuals who donated were healthy Caucasians from Russia aged roughly 6 to 100. Whenever a sample was processed, at least 6 million PBMCs were isolated. Alongside a J-beta primer mix, a sample-barcoded 5' primer served in a second PCR lasting about 6 to 11 cycles. MiXCR was run by TCRdb on the 5' RACE reads, yielding one entry per CDR3 protein. The data contain roughly 1,500,000 distinct CDR3 sequences, 34% of them singletons. The chain carries TRBV21-1 and TRBJ2-3; TRBD2, the table's D call, was not compared with the DNA. TRBV21-1 corresponds to a pseudogene. The clonotype originates from a woman in her twenties or thirties in good health. What was sequenced was blood. For the CDR3, the DNA is TGTGCCAGCAGCAAAGTAGTCCGCGACAGCACAGATACGCAGTATTTT. As protein: CASSKVVRDSTDTQYF.